The 18 T cell receptor beta chains presented below share a single source sample, sequenced in a study of T cell changes during pregnancy in multiple sclerosis (dated by TCRdb to about 2019). The method was the immunoSEQ multiplex PCR assay. Sourced from immuneACCESS, this table was stored by TCRdb with only in-frame sequences that have V and J called. A share of the clones is absent; for the studies checked, an unresolved V gene accounts for under half, and the remainder has no known explanation. This sample holds about 47,000 clones; roughly 92% were observed only once. 2% to 2.5% of the sample comes from the top ten. The sample was peripheral blood, taken in the third trimester of pregnancy. The origin of the receptors is a female donor with multiple sclerosis, enrolled in a pregnancy study.

V is TRBV13 and J is TRBJ1-4, with D perhaps matching TRBD1 (5 bases). The CDR3 covers 14 residues. Germline V CDR1 and CDR2: PRHDT, FYEKMQ (reference sequence). V was pared by 2 bases and J by 6 bases, with 10 bases between. The CDR3 sequence: CASSLRGGDEKLFF. As DNA, the CDR3 is TGTGCCAGCAGCTTACGCGGGGGGGATGAAAAACTGTTTTTT.

The chain couples TRBV2 to TRBJ2-4; 7 bases line up with TRBD1. Germline values: CDR1 SNHLY, CDR2 FYNNEI. V was clipped by 6 bases and J by 0 bases; unmatched bases: 8. The CDR3 spans 16 residues. DNA of the CDR3: TGTGCCAGCAGAGCAACAGGGGCGAAAGCCAAAAACATTCAGTACTTC. Amino acid sequence: CASRATGAKAKNIQYF.

This chain connects TRBV12-2 to TRBJ2-2; the table's D call, TRBD2, has no DNA check behind it. TRBV12-2 is deemed a pseudogene. This CDR3 is 13 amino acids long. The CDR3 DNA is TGTGCAAGTCGCTTAATCCGTAGCGGGGAGCTGTTTTTT. Its protein product is CASRLIRSGELFF.

The chain links TRBV6-1 to TRBJ2-7; 11 nucleotides agree with TRBD2. Germline V lookup: CDR1 MNHNS, CDR2 SASEGT. This CDR3 region has 14 residues. J lost 7 bases, V lost 4 bases, and 6 bases had no gene match. The chain's CDR3 is CASSVLAGAGEQYF. CDR3 bases: TGTGCCAGCAGTGTACTAGCGGGAGCGGGGGAGCAGTACTTC.

V and J are TRBV4-3 and TRBJ1-2, with TRBD1 identical over 7 bases. Per germline, CDR1 LGHNA and CDR2 YSLEER. Trimming removed 1 base from V and 0 bases from J; junction bases left unmatched: 8. CDR3 length: 17 amino acids. This CDR3 reads CASSQAAGGEANYGYTF. CDR3 DNA sequence: TGCGCCAGCAGCCAAGCGGCAGGGGGTGAGGCTAACTATGGCTACACCTTC.

The CDR3, as DNA: TGCAGCGTTGAACTAGCATCAGATACGCAGTATTTT. This encodes CSVELASDTQYF. The chain uses TRBV29-1 and TRBJ2-3; D is perhaps TRBD2 (5 bases). CDR1 is SQVTM and CDR2 is ANQGSEA in the germline V gene. V lost 2 bases and J lost 4, with 7 bases in between. There are 12 residues in the CDR3.

This clone has a single count. This chain connects TRBV27 to TRBJ1-2; D is possibly TRBD1 (5 bases). The CDR3 extends over 14 amino acids. Germline V lookup: CDR1 MNHEY, CDR2 SMNVEV (reference sequence). The V end lost 2 bases, the J end lost 4 bases, and 11 bases lay between the germline ends. The CDR3 protein is CASSLVGDSYGYTF. Written as DNA, the CDR3 is TGTGCCAGCAGTTTAGTAGGGGATTCCTATGGCTACACCTTC.

The gene calls are TRBV15 and TRBJ2-3; 8 bases map to TRBD2. The CDR3 runs to 16 residues. Trimming cost V 0 bases and J 7 bases; bases outside gene matches: 9. Per germline, CDR1 LNHNV and CDR2 YYDKDF (reference sequence). The CDR3 bases are TGTGCCACCAGCAGAGACTTGGGAGCGGGAGCGAATACGCAGTATTTT. It specifies CATSRDLGAGANTQYF.

J is TRBJ1-3 and V is TRBV15, with unresolved D. Germline V gene lookup returns CDR1 LNHNV and CDR2 YYDKDF (reference sequence). The V end lost 8 bases, the J end lost 5 bases, and 7 bases lay between the germline ends. CDR3 length: 11 residues. This CDR3 is CATGGRNTIYF. In DNA, the CDR3 is TGTGCCACCGGCGGCAGAAACACCATATATTTT.

The chain is built from TRBV28 and TRBJ1-3; 9 bases line up with TRBD1. This CDR3 comprises 14 residues. Germline V gene sequence: CDR1 MDHEN, CDR2 SYDVKM. Trimming at V came to 8 bases and at J to 4 bases, leaving 6 bases not matched to a gene. CDR3 protein: CASRDRVIGNTIYF. DNA of the CDR3: TGTGCCAGCCGGGACAGGGTAATCGGAAACACCATATATTTT.

The chain has TRBV5-1 and TRBJ2-1; a possible D gene is TRBD2 (6 bases). V shed 4 bases and J shed 3 bases, with 14 bases lying between them. CDR1 and CDR2 from the germline V gene are SGHRS and YFSETQ. The length of the CDR3 is 15 residues. The CDR3 region has the DNA TGCGCCAGCAGCCCAGTGACTAGTTTCTACAATGAGCAGTTCTTC. Its protein is CASSPVTSFYNEQFF.

The chain couples TRBV6-4 to TRBJ2-2, with D possibly being TRBD1 (6 bases). The germline CDR1 and CDR2 sequences are MRHNA and SNTAGT. Trimming shortened V by 3 bases and J by 2 bases, and 7 bases separated the two germline ends. This CDR3 region has 14 residues. The CDR3 region has the DNA TGTGCCAGCAGTGAGGGGACAAACACCGGGGAGCTGTTTTTT. Its protein product is CASSEGTNTGELFF.

The CDR3 DNA follows: TGCGCCAGCAGACCGGACAGGGGGCCATGGTACACCTTC. Its protein product is CASRPDRGPWYTF. J is TRBJ1-2 and V is TRBV5-1; 11 bases line up with TRBD1. Germline lookup yields CDR1 SGHRS and CDR2 YFSETQ. CDR3 length: 13 amino acids. The V and J ends lost 5 bases and 11 bases, in that order; junction bases with no gene match: 8.

This clone showed up just once. V gene TRBV15 combines with J gene TRBJ1-4; perhaps TRBD1 as D (6 bases). V dropped 7 bases and J dropped 7 bases, with 13 bases sitting between them. CDR3 length: 13 residues. Germline CDR1 LNHNV, CDR2 YYDKDF (reference sequence). The CDR3 protein is CATKESGAEKLFF. The CDR3 DNA follows: TGTGCCACCAAAGAGTCAGGGGCTGAAAAACTGTTTTTT. Variable domain in full (rest from reference TRBV15 and TRBJ1-4): DAMVIQNPRYQVTQFGKPVTLSCSQTLNHNVMYWYQQKSSQAPKLLFHYYDKDFNNEADTPDNFQSRRPNTSFCFLDIRSPGLGDTAMYLCATKESGAEKLFFGSGTQLSVL.

The J gene is TRBJ2-1, the V gene TRBV7-3, with TRBD2 identical over 10 bases. CDR1 and CDR2 from the germline V gene are SGHTA and FQGTGA. There are 16 residues in the CDR3. V was clipped by 4 bases and J by 4 bases; unmatched bases: 7. In DNA form, the CDR3 reads TGTGCCAGCAGCTCAACTAGCGGGGCGGGGTACAATGAGCAGTTCTTC. Protein product: CASSSTSGAGYNEQFF. The full variable domain, with the rest looked up from reference TRBV7-3 and TRBJ2-1, is GAGVSQTPSNKVTEKGKYVELRCDPISGHTALYWYRQSLGQGPEFLIYFQGTGAADDSGLPNDRFFAVRPEGSVSTLKIQRTERGDSAVYLCASSSTSGAGYNEQFFGPGTRLTVL.

The rearrangement joins TRBV12-2 to TRBJ2-1; the D call of TRBD1 is as the table states it, not checked on the DNA. TRBV12-2 counts as a pseudogene. This CDR3 region has 15 residues. The CDR3 DNA reads as TGTGCAAGTCGCTGGACCGACAGGGGGCAACATGAGCAGTTCTTC. Residues: CASRWTDRGQHEQFF.

The chain employs TRBV6-1 and TRBJ2-1; D is perhaps TRBD1 (7 bases). Germline CDR1 is MNHNS and CDR2 is SASEGT. This CDR3 contains 15 residues. The V end lost 5 bases, the J end lost 2 bases, and 13 bases lay between the germline ends. The CDR3: CASSLTGRPYNEQFF. DNA of the CDR3: TGTGCCAGCAGTCTGACAGGGAGGCCCTACAATGAGCAGTTCTTC.

Concerning this clone: One end of the junction fails to match germline, which may point to a read error. The CDR3 DNA is TGTGCCAGCAGCTCCCCAGGAAGGACTGTTTTT. The encoded protein is CASSSPGRTVF. V is TRBV11-2 and J is TRBJ1-4; no firm D call. CDR1 is SGHAT, CDR2 FQNNGV, per germline. The CDR3 loop spans 11 amino acids.